The rows below give T cell receptor beta chains drawn from one sample of a study of T cells in Graves' hyperthyroidism and ophthalmopathy. TCRdb re-analysed the multiplex PCR reads in MiXCR, keeping a single row per CDR3 protein. The table includes fewer than 650,000 distinct CDR3 sequences, approximately 49% detected once. The sequenced sample was peripheral blood or thyroid tissue (not recorded which). Every receptor here comes from an adult woman with Graves' disease, either hyperthyroidism or ophthalmopathy (not recorded which). The conserved cysteine and the conserved F or W are not part of the CDR3 here. Each record gives: V gene, J gene, clone size, CDR3 protein. The size of a clone is reported for some rows only, either as once, few or many, or as a class for expanded clones.

V: TRBV10-3; J: TRBJ2-7; size: NA; CDR3: AISITGTGRIYEQY
V: TRBV11-2; J: TRBJ1-4; size: NA; CDR3: ASSLEGGQNEKLF
V: TRBV5-1; J: TRBJ1-2; size: NA; CDR3: ASSLGAGADGYT
V: TRBV27; J: TRBJ1-4; size: once; CDR3: ASSLMAATNEKLF
V: TRBV24-1; J: TRBJ1-5; size: once; CDR3: ATQQGSNQPQH
V: TRBV7-3; J: TRBJ2-2; size: NA; CDR3: ANRNTEELF
V: TRBV20-1; J: TRBJ2-7; size: NA; CDR3: SATPGLAGDEQY
V: TRBV7-2; J: TRBJ2-3; size: few; CDR3: ASSWTYQTDTQY
V: TRBV25-1; J: TRBJ1-6; size: NA; CDR3: ASSVVHDSPLH
V: TRBV9; J: TRBJ2-5; size: NA; CDR3: ASSRRAGRETQY
V: TRBV7-6; J: TRBJ1-1; size: few; CDR3: ASSLVSGLNTEAF
V: TRBV9; J: TRBJ2-2; size: NA; CDR3: ASSGTGLHTGELF
V: TRBV5-1; J: TRBJ1-1; size: many; CDR3: ASSPDSNTEAF
V: TRBV29-1; J: TRBJ2-7; size: NA; CDR3: SAHDRGLSEQY